Listed here are 18 T cell receptor beta chains from one sample, sequenced in a study of blood T cell repertoires in COVID-19 (dated by TCRdb to about 2020). The library was produced with the immunoSEQ multiplex PCR assay. As stored in TCRdb, this immuneACCESS dataset retains in-frame rearrangements with V and J assigned. A fraction of the clones does not appear; measured against another copy, unresolved V genes explain less than half of the discrepancy, and the remainder lacks a known reason. In all, the sample holds some 300,000 clones, and more than 75% of those were seen once. The ten largest clones take up approximately 2% of the sample. Material: PBMCs or T cells enriched from blood (not recorded which). The receptors originated from a woman aged 60-70 years in a cohort exposed to, infected with or recovered from COVID-19 (not recorded which).

The V gene is TRBV24-1, the J gene TRBJ2-1; the match to TRBD2 covers 9 bases. Germline CDR1 reads KGHDR; CDR2 reads SFDVKD. The ends lost 6 bases at V and 5 bases at J; junction bases unmatched: 7. The CDR3 covers 15 residues. This CDR3 is CATSPGTSSHNEQFF. Written as DNA, the CDR3 is TGTGCCACCAGTCCCGGGACTAGCAGCCACAATGAGCAGTTCTTC.

V usage is TRBV24-1 and J usage is TRBJ2-1; TRBD1 might be the D (8 bases). The length of the CDR3 is 16 residues. CDR1 KGHDR and CDR2 SFDVKD come from the germline V gene. Deletions cut 5 bases from V and 4 bases from J, with 17 bases between. The CDR3 DNA reads TGTGCCACCAGTGGTGCACAGGGGGGGCTGTACAATGAGCAGTTCTTC. Its translation: CATSGAQGGLYNEQFF.

V and J are TRBV11-2 and TRBJ2-7, with D possibly being TRBD1 (5 bases). The germline V and J ends were trimmed by 1 base and 4 bases, with 14 bases remaining between them. This CDR3 has 15 residues. Germline V gives CDR1 SGHAT, CDR2 FQNNGV. The CDR3 here is CASSLGQGISYEQYF. The CDR3 DNA is TGTGCCAGCAGCTTAGGGCAGGGTATCTCGTACGAGCAGTACTTC.

The genes are TRBV20-1 and TRBJ1-5; 8 bases fit TRBD1. The junction had 8 bases not matched to a gene; V was cut back by 3 bases and J by 7 bases. The germline gives CDR1 DFQATT, CDR2 SNEGSKA (reference sequence). CDR3 length: 14 amino acids. CDR3 protein: CSASTTGGEQPQHF. The CDR3, as DNA: TGCAGTGCTAGTACCACAGGGGGTGAGCAGCCCCAGCATTTT.

This chain joins TRBV28 and TRBJ2-3; 11 bases are a match to TRBD2. V lost 5 bases to trimming and J lost 2 bases; unmatched junction nucleotides: 6. Germline CDR1 reads MDHEN; CDR2 reads SYDVKM. The CDR3 extends over 16 amino acids. The CDR3 DNA is TGTGCCAGCAGTGATCCGGGACTAGCGGACACAGATACGCAGTATTTT. Protein product: CASSDPGLADTDTQYF. Filled out from reference TRBV28 and TRBJ2-3, the complete variable domain reads DVKVTQSSRYLVKRTGEKVFLECVQDMDHENMFWYRQDPGLGLRLIYFSYDVKMKEKGDIPEGYSVSREKKERFSLILESASTNQTSMYLCASSDPGLADTDTQYFGPGTRLTVL.

This chain connects TRBV3-1 (or the pseudogene TRBV3-2) to TRBJ2-7; D call uncertain. CDR1 is LGHDT, CDR2 YNNKEL, per germline (reference sequence). The ends were cut back, 3 bases at V and 7 bases at J, with 7 bases in the middle. The CDR3 is 11 residues long. In DNA, the CDR3 is TGTGCCAGCAGCCAGTCTAAAGAGCAGTACTTC. Protein sequence: CASSQSKEQYF.

J is TRBJ1-5 and V is TRBV27; the D is unclear. Looked up from germline, CDR1 is MNHEY and CDR2 is SMNVEV (reference sequence). V lost 2 bases and J lost 3, with 8 bases in between. This CDR3 contains 14 residues. CDR3: CASSLNSLNQPQHF. For the CDR3, the DNA is TGTGCCAGCAGTTTAAACAGCCTCAATCAGCCCCAGCATTTT.

The chain combines TRBV18 with TRBJ2-7, with TRBD2 matching over 11 bases. Trimming took 2 bases from V and 0 from J; bases not matched to a gene: 12. The CDR3 totals 19 residues. CDR1 is KGHSH, CDR2 LQKENI, per germline. DNA of the CDR3: TGTGCCAGCTCACCAAAGGAAACTAGCGGGAGCTCCCTCTCCTACGAGCAGTACTTC. This gives the protein CASSPKETSGSSLSYEQYF.

This rearrangement joins TRBV28 to TRBJ1-6; no definite D call. V was trimmed by 8 bases and J by 0 bases, leaving 11 bases between them. Germline CDR1 is MDHEN and CDR2 is SYDVKM. This CDR3 spans 15 amino acids. In DNA, the CDR3 is TGTGCCAGCCGCCTCGCGAGCTCCTATAATTCACCCCTCCACTTT. Translated, it gives CASRLASSYNSPLHF.

This chain uses TRBV24-1 with TRBJ2-3; 8 bases map to TRBD1. Trimming took 9 bases from V and 1 from J; bases not matched to a gene: 2. The germline gives CDR1 KGHDR, CDR2 SFDVKD. This CDR3 has 13 residues. CDR3 sequence reads: CATQGAGTDTQYF. The CDR3 DNA follows: TGTGCCACCCAGGGGGCCGGCACAGATACGCAGTATTTT.

The CDR3 spells CASSLVWGPLLSGANVLTF. The CDR3 DNA reads TGCGCCAGCAGCTTGGTTTGGGGCCCACTACTCTCTGGGGCCAACGTCCTGACTTTC. The rearrangement uses TRBV5-1 and TRBJ2-6; perhaps TRBD1 as D (5 bases). The V gene lost 0 bases and the J gene lost 0 bases, with 16 bases spanning the gap. Germline values: CDR1 SGHRS, CDR2 YFSETQ. The CDR3 spans 19 residues.

This chain uses TRBV19 with TRBJ2-1, with D perhaps matching TRBD2 (5 bases). CDR1 LNHDA and CDR2 SQIVND come from the germline V gene (reference sequence). The CDR3 is 14 amino acids. V was cut by 3 bases and J by 7 bases, with 13 bases left in between. The CDR3 sequence is CASSMIGGPNEQFF. For the CDR3, the DNA is TGTGCCAGTAGTATGATCGGCGGGCCTAATGAGCAGTTCTTC.

The chain couples TRBV5-1 to TRBJ2-3; 9 nucleotides line up with TRBD2. This CDR3 has 15 residues. V gave up 2 bases and J gave up 2 bases; unmatched junction bases: 3. The V gene's germline CDR1 is SGHRS and CDR2 YFSETQ. The CDR3 loop is CASSLASGTTDTQYF. The CDR3 coding sequence is TGCGCCAGCAGCTTAGCTAGCGGGACCACAGATACGCAGTATTTT.

This clone occurred a few times. The chain recombines TRBV10-1 with TRBJ2-7; 12 bases line up with TRBD2. This CDR3 has 14 residues. The ends lost 6 bases at V and 7 bases at J; junction bases unmatched: 7. Germline-derived CDR1 and CDR2 are WNHNN and SYGVQD (reference sequence). CDR3 nucleotides: TGCGCCAGCAGCCTACTAGCGGGAGGTGGAGAGCAGTACTTC. It yields the protein CASSLLAGGGEQYF.

The chain has TRBV28 and TRBJ2-3, with D perhaps matching TRBD2 (6 bases). Trimming removed 10 bases at V and 5 bases at J, with 16 bases between. The V gene's germline CDR1 is MDHEN and CDR2 SYDVKM. The CDR3 is 13 amino acids. The CDR3 region has the DNA TGTGCCACCTTGGAGGGAAAAAAAGATACGCAGTATTTT. Protein: CATLEGKKDTQYF.

J is TRBJ1-1 and V is TRBV29-1; D gene ambiguous. V dropped 7 bases and J dropped 3 bases, with 12 bases sitting between them. CDR1 SQVTM and CDR2 ANQGSEA come from the germline V gene. The length of the CDR3 is 12 residues. The CDR3: CSGGFSDTEAFF. The CDR3 nucleotides are TGCAGCGGAGGATTTTCGGACACTGAAGCTTTCTTT.

V gene TRBV2 combines with J gene TRBJ2-7; 8 positions agree with TRBD2. The CDR3 consists of 12 residues. In germline, CDR1 is SNHLY, CDR2 FYNNEI. The trim removed 10 bases at V and 5 bases at J, leaving 7 bases unmatched. The CDR3 DNA follows: TGTGCCACTCTCGGGAGGGGAAACGAGCAGTACTTC. Translation: CATLGRGNEQYF.

This chain uses TRBV15 with TRBJ1-1; TRBD1 might be the D (5 bases). This CDR3 has 13 amino acids. Trimming stripped 0 bases from V and 11 bases from J, with 13 bases between. Per germline, CDR1 LNHNV and CDR2 YYDKDF (reference sequence). CDR3 region: CATSRDFAGFAFF. In nucleotides, the CDR3 is TGTGCCACCAGCAGAGATTTTGCAGGGTTCGCTTTCTTT.